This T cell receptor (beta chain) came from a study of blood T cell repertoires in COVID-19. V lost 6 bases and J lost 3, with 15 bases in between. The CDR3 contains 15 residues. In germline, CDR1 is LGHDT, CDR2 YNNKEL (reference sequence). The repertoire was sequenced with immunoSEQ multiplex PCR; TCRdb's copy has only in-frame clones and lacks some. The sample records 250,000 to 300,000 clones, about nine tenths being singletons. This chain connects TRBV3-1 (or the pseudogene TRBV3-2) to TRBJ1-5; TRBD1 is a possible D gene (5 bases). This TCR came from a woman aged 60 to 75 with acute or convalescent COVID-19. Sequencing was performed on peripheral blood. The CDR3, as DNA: TGTGCCAGCAGTCAGGGAGCGGGAATCAATCAGCCCCAGCATTTT. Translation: CASSQGAGINQPQHF.